This TCR beta chain is drawn from a study of regulatory T cells in long-lasting Graves disease. Study-level findings and limits: Newly diagnosed Graves' patients exceeded persistent ones in TCR diversity. Favored usage of TRBV28, TRBJ1-2 and TRBJ2-5 was recorded in persistent disease.

Libraries of TCR beta came from iRepertoire HTBI primers plus Arm-PCR of CDR3 regions. From the multiplex PCR reads, TCRdb called clonotypes with MiXCR, one entry per CDR3 protein. Of about 440,000 distinct CDR3 sequences listed, 14% to 15% are singletons. This clonotype was counted between two and nine times. What it binds is not known. V lost 2 bases to trimming and J lost 2 bases; unmatched junction nucleotides: 5. CDR1 is MDHEN, CDR2 SYDVKM, per germline. The CDR3 totals 15 residues. Time point given: newly diagnosed GD, antithyroid drugs for less than 3 months. PBMC-extracted RNA yielded the TCR library. The same specimen was also included in a second study, on T cells in Graves' hyperthyroidism and ophthalmopathy.

V and J are TRBV28 and TRBJ2-7; 8 positions agree with TRBD1. This sample comprised peripheral blood mononuclear cells (PBMCs), obtained at new diagnosis, from a patient treated with antithyroid drugs. The source of this sequence is a woman aged 25 to 39 with Graves disease. The DNA of the CDR3 is TGTGCCAGCAGTTTACCTTGGGACAGGACCTACGAGCAGTACTTC. Translated, it gives CASSLPWDRTYEQYF.